The 2 T cell receptor beta chains in this list originate from one sample, sequenced in a study of blood T cell repertoires in COVID-19. Clones were sequenced by immunoSEQ multiplex PCR, and TCRdb holds only the in-frame ones, with some missing. Among roughly 220,000 clones listed, roughly 88% were seen once. Material: PBMCs or T cells enriched from blood (not recorded which). The receptors derive from a woman aged 35 to 49 with acute COVID-19.

The CDR3 here is CASSLVLKETQYF. Written as DNA, the CDR3 is TGTGCCAGCAGCTTAGTACTAAAAGAGACCCAGTACTTC. The chain has TRBV11-2 and TRBJ2-5; D gene ambiguous. The CDR3 is 13 amino acids. Deletions cut 1 base from V and 3 bases from J, with 6 bases between. Per germline, CDR1 SGHAT and CDR2 FQNNGV.

This chain connects TRBV19 to TRBJ2-1; no clear D gene. The CDR3 is made up of 15 amino acids. V was shortened by 0 bases and J by 0 bases, with 6 bases between the two germline ends. Germline values: CDR1 LNHDA, CDR2 SQIVND (reference sequence). The CDR3 spells CASSIDHSSYNEQFF. The CDR3 nucleotides are TGTGCCAGTAGTATAGATCATAGCTCCTACAATGAGCAGTTCTTC.